These 20 T cell receptor beta chains share one sample of origin, sequenced in a study of T cells after posttransplantation cyclophosphamide. TCRdb's copy holds only in-frame clones and misses some; the assay was immunoSEQ multiplex PCR. This record lists fewer than 35,000 clones, none seen once only, and the top ten clones contain about 4.3%. Sequencing was done on a sample of PBMCs. These receptors were taken from a woman aged 30 to 39 in good health and a related stem cell transplant donor.

This clone turned up a few times. The CDR3 loop reads CAVSQGQRNSPLHF. The CDR3 bases are TGTGCCGTAAGCCAGGGACAAAGAAATTCACCCCTCCACTTT. The V call is TRBV12-3 or TRBV12-4, the J call TRBJ1-6, with D possibly TRBD1 on 6 matching bases. CDR3 length: 14 residues. Trimming stripped 11 bases from V and 7 bases from J, with 18 bases between.

The V gene is TRBV7-6, the J gene TRBJ2-7; 9 positions agree with TRBD1. CDR1 and CDR2 from the germline V gene are SGHVS and FNYEAQ. V was clipped by 3 bases and J by 6 bases; unmatched bases: 9. This CDR3 has 15 residues. In DNA form, the CDR3 reads TGTGCCAGCAGCTTCCGGGACAGGGACCTCTCCGAGCAGTACTTC. Translated: CASSFRDRDLSEQYF.

The chain carries TRBV15 and TRBJ1-2, with a weak D call TRBD1 (6 bases). CDR1 is LNHNV and CDR2 is YYDKDF in the germline V gene (reference sequence). This CDR3 is built from 15 residues. With 0 bases removed from V and 3 bases from J, the gap between germline ends came to 11 bases. The CDR3 DNA reads as TGTGCCACCAGCAGAGATCGAGGGGGAGACTATGGCTACACCTTC. This codes for CATSRDRGGDYGYTF.

This clone was detected many times. V and J are TRBV9 and TRBJ1-3; 10 bases are a match to TRBD1. The CDR3 is 17 residues long. Unmatched junction bases numbered 3, after V lost 0 bases and J lost 0 bases. The germline CDR1 and CDR2 sequences are SGDLS and YYNGEE. The CDR3 DNA sequence: TGTGCCAGCAGCGTAGGGACAGGGGGGAACTCTGGAAACACCATATATTTT. Protein sequence: CASSVGTGGNSGNTIYF. The full variable domain, with the rest looked up from reference TRBV9 and TRBJ1-3, is DSGVTQTPKHLITATGQRVTLRCSPRSGDLSVYWYQQSLDQGLQFLIQYYNGEERAKGNILERFSAQQFPDLHSELNLSSLELGDSALYFCASSVGTGGNSGNTIYFGEGSWLTVV.

At least ten counts were recorded for this clone. This chain uses TRBV4-1 with TRBJ1-4; D is uncertain. V dropped 3 bases and J dropped 0 bases, with 8 bases sitting between them. The CDR3 length is 15 residues. The germline gives CDR1 MGHRA, CDR2 YSYEKL. DNA of the CDR3: TGCGCCAGCAGCCAGCGGGTTGCAACTAATGAAAAACTGTTTTTT. Amino acid sequence: CASSQRVATNEKLFF.

The table lists this clone with many counts. The rearrangement uses TRBV11-3 and TRBJ1-1; the D gene is possibly TRBD1 (5 bases). V was cut by 5 bases and J by 0 bases, with 10 bases left in between. CDR1 and CDR2 (germline): SGHNT, YENEEA. CDR3 length: 14 amino acids. CDR3 protein: CASSPGRVNTEAFF. The CDR3 region has the DNA TGTGCCAGCAGCCCTGGCAGGGTGAACACTGAAGCTTTCTTT.

There are many counts of this clone. The J gene is TRBJ2-5, the V gene TRBV6-1; 12 bases match TRBD2. The V and J ends lost 2 bases and 2 bases, in that order; junction bases with no gene match: 0. This CDR3 region has 15 residues. Germline CDR1 MNHNS, CDR2 SASEGT. CDR3 residues: CASSELAGGQETQYF. The CDR3 coding sequence is TGTGCCAGCAGTGAACTAGCGGGGGGGCAAGAGACCCAGTACTTC.

A few counts support this clone. The V gene is TRBV6-1, the J gene TRBJ2-2, with 8 bases that match TRBD1. CDR3 length: 13 amino acids. V was clipped by 9 bases and J by 1 base; unmatched bases: 1. CDR1 MNHNS and CDR2 SASEGT come from the germline V gene. The CDR3 loop reads CASDRGNTGELFF. The DNA of the CDR3 is TGTGCCAGTGACAGGGGGAACACCGGGGAGCTGTTTTTT.

This clone was recorded at least ten times. The chain combines TRBV6-1 with TRBJ2-2, with D unresolved. CDR3 length: 15 residues. The V gene's germline CDR1 is MNHNS and CDR2 SASEGT. Trimming took 2 bases from V and 6 from J, leaving 13 bases between them. CDR3: CASSEFGRVPGELFF. The CDR3 DNA reads as TGTGCCAGCAGTGAATTTGGAAGGGTCCCCGGGGAGCTGTTTTTT.

The table lists this clone with many counts. The chain couples TRBV10-3 to TRBJ1-5; possible D gene TRBD1, 5 bases. CDR1 is ENHRY and CDR2 is SYGVKD in the germline V gene. CDR3 length: 15 residues. V was pared by 2 bases and J by 3 bases, with 11 bases between. The CDR3 bases are TGTGCCATCAGTGAGATCCAGGGCTTCAATCAGCCCCAGCATTTT. The encoded protein is CAISEIQGFNQPQHF.

The chain couples TRBV7-2 to TRBJ2-3, with TRBD2 matching over 14 bases. The germline V gene has CDR1 SGHTA and CDR2 FQGNSA. J gave up 5 bases and V 4 bases, and 5 bases lay outside the gene matches. The CDR3 runs 16 residues. CDR3 bases: TGTGCCAGCAGCTCCCGACTAGCGGGGGGGTTAGATACGCAGTATTTT. This codes for CASSSRLAGGLDTQYF.

The table lists this clone with many counts. The V gene is TRBV7-8, the J gene TRBJ1-1; 7 bases are shared with TRBD1. This CDR3 spans 14 amino acids. Germline CDR1 and CDR2: SGHVS and FQNEAQ. The trim removed 3 bases at V and 5 bases at J, leaving 6 bases unmatched. The CDR3 spells CASSFRQGGTEAFF. The CDR3 DNA is TGTGCCAGCAGCTTCCGACAGGGAGGGACTGAAGCTTTCTTT.

This clone was seen ten or more times. V is TRBV2 and J is TRBJ1-1; TRBD1 aligns across 8 bases. Trimming took 6 bases from V and 5 from J; bases not matched to a gene: 8. CDR3 size: 14 residues. Germline values: CDR1 SNHLY, CDR2 FYNNEI. The CDR3 sequence is CASRLGQGGTEAFF. DNA of the CDR3: TGTGCCAGCAGACTAGGACAGGGAGGAACTGAAGCTTTCTTT.

There are many counts of this clone. The rearrangement links TRBV5-5 to TRBJ1-1, with D hard to call. The CDR3 totals 14 residues. In germline, CDR1 is SGHKS, CDR2 YYEKEE (reference sequence). V dropped 1 base and J dropped 0 bases, with 7 bases sitting between them. The CDR3 loop is CASSLYSMNTEAFF. The CDR3 nucleotides read TGTGCCAGCAGCTTGTACAGCATGAACACTGAAGCTTTCTTT.

This clone was recorded many times. The chain links TRBV6-1 to TRBJ2-7; 9 nucleotides line up with TRBD2. CDR3 size: 14 residues. The germline V gene has CDR1 MNHNS and CDR2 SASEGT. Trimming removed 4 bases from V and 0 bases from J; junction bases left unmatched: 1. CDR3 nucleotide sequence: TGTGCCAGCAGTGTAGCGGGGGCCTCCTACGAGCAGTACTTC. Its translation: CASSVAGASYEQYF.

Ten or more counts support this clone. The genes are TRBV6-4 and TRBJ2-1; D not resolved. The length of the CDR3 is 15 residues. CDR1 and CDR2 from the germline V gene are MRHNA and SNTAGT. The V gene lost 8 bases and the J gene lost 11 bases, with 25 bases spanning the gap. CDR3 in amino acids: CASARKDFYNEQQFF. The CDR3 DNA sequence: TGTGCCAGCGCCAGGAAGGATTTTTACAATGAGCAGCAGTTCTTC.

The sample holds many counts of this clone. The chain recombines TRBV10-3 with TRBJ1-1; D unclear. CDR1 ENHRY and CDR2 SYGVKD come from the germline V gene. Trimming took off 3 bases at V and 2 bases at J, with 13 bases between the two ends. The CDR3 loop spans 15 amino acids. The CDR3 here is CAISERSAANTEAFF. DNA of the CDR3: TGTGCCATCAGTGAACGGTCGGCGGCAAACACTGAAGCTTTCTTT.

This clone was seen ten or more times. The CDR3 loop reads CASSQLGGAGYEQYF. In DNA, the CDR3 is TGTGCCAGCAGCCAACTCGGGGGGGCGGGATACGAGCAGTACTTC. The chain is built from TRBV28 and TRBJ2-7; 8 bases agree with TRBD2. The V segment lost 6 bases and the J segment 4 bases; nucleotides outside the gene matches: 11. The germline V gene has CDR1 MDHEN and CDR2 SYDVKM. The length of the CDR3 is 15 residues.

This clone was detected ten times or more. CDR3 amino acids: CASSQEVGGNTGELFF. Written as DNA, the CDR3 is TGCGCCAGCAGCCAAGAAGTGGGGGGGAACACCGGGGAGCTGTTTTTT. The V gene is TRBV4-1, the J gene TRBJ2-2; TRBD2 might be the D (6 bases). The CDR3 runs 16 residues. Germline V gene sequence: CDR1 MGHRA, CDR2 YSYEKL. Trimming removed 0 bases at V and 1 base at J, with 9 bases between.

At least ten counts were recorded for this clone. The V call is TRBV12-3 or TRBV12-4, the J call TRBJ2-2; 13 bases map to TRBD2. The V gene end was trimmed by 8 bases and the J gene end by 4 bases; junction bases not matched to a gene: 1. This CDR3 contains 14 residues. The CDR3 loop reads CASGTSGATGELFF. CDR3 coding DNA: TGTGCCAGCGGGACTAGCGGGGCCACCGGGGAGCTGTTTTTT.